The rows below give T cell receptor beta chains drawn from one sample of a study of T cell responses to AZD1222 COVID-19 vaccine. Only in-frame clones appear in the TCRdb table, and some are missing; sequencing was by immunoSEQ multiplex PCR. This table holds about 110,000 clones, under 95% found once. The sample in question was peripheral blood, obtained on day 0 of AZD1222 vaccination. The receptors were sampled from an adult in good health. Both conserved end residues are part of each CDR3. A row's size may be missing; if present it is once, few, many or a size class.

TRBV6-5	TRBJ1-3	once	CASSYSRTSSGNTIYF
TRBV3-1/TRBV3-2	TRBJ2-7	-	CASSRLAYEQYF
TRBV6-5	TRBJ1-2	-	CASSYSGTDTYGYTF
TRBV19	TRBJ2-6	-	CASSIKDTGANVLTF
TRBV27	TRBJ1-2	-	CASSLSFREDYGYTF
TRBV24-1	TRBJ2-1	-	CATSDPGRLNNEQFF
TRBV28	TRBJ1-2	-	CASIPAGSYGYTF
TRBV10-1	TRBJ1-6	-	CASGRSGDSPLHF
TRBV11-2	TRBJ2-7	-	CASSPGTGPYEQYF
TRBV3-1/TRBV3-2	TRBJ1-2	once	CASSQDGGYGYTF
TRBV2	TRBJ1-2	few	CASSPGPPGGRYTF
TRBV27	TRBJ1-4	-	CASSPHRVGEKLFF
TRBV28	TRBJ1-5	-	CASSLRTEGNQPQHF
TRBV5-5	TRBJ1-1	-	CASSWRDRWIQNTEAFF
TRBV7-9	TRBJ2-1	once	CASSLGQGAGNEQFF
TRBV27	TRBJ1-1	once	CASRGGRENTEAFF
TRBV12-3/TRBV12-4	TRBJ1-2	-	CASKPGYNYGYTF
TRBV14	TRBJ1-1	-	CASSQVDRVNTEAFF
TRBV10-3	TRBJ1-1	-	CAISDSKTEAFF
TRBV4-1	TRBJ2-1	-	CASVKGDEQFF
TRBV3-1/TRBV3-2	TRBJ1-2	-	CASSEGTDYGYTF
TRBV4-2	TRBJ1-1	-	CASSQVEIISEAFF
TRBV18	TRBJ2-5	-	CASSPTEGGQETQYF
TRBV7-6	TRBJ2-5	-	CASSLRGGPQETQYF
TRBV28	TRBJ2-5	-	CASSFRGDQYF
TRBV28	TRBJ1-5	-	CASSSMDTSNQPQHF
TRBV12-3/TRBV12-4	TRBJ2-5	-	CASLAGGLETQYF
TRBV5-6	TRBJ2-1	-	CASSLGRPNEQFF
TRBV3-1/TRBV3-2	TRBJ2-1	-	CASSQLRLADYYNEQFF
TRBV10-1	TRBJ1-5	-	CASSEHGPRGWAQHF
TRBV19	TRBJ2-5	-	CASSPGWIQETQYF
TRBV18	TRBJ2-3	-	CASSLRQDTDTQYF
TRBV3-1/TRBV3-2	TRBJ2-3	-	CASSRWAGGATDTQYF
TRBV3-1/TRBV3-2	TRBJ1-1	-	CASSLMKGAEAFF
TRBV4-2	TRBJ2-1	once	CASSQAGSSHNNEQFF
TRBV30	TRBJ1-1	-	CAWNDSGEAFF